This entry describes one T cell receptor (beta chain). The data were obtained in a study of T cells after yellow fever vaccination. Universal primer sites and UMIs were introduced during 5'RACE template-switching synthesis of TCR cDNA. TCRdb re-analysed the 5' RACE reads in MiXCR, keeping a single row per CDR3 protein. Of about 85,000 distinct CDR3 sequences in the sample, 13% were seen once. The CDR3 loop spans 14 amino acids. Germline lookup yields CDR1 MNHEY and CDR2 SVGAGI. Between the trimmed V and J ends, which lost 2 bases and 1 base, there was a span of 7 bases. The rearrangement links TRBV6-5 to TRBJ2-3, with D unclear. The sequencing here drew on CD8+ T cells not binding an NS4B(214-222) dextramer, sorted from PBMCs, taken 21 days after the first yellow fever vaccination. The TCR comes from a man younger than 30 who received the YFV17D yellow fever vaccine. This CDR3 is CASSYPGRTDTQYF. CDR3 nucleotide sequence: TGTGCCAGCAGTTACCCCGGCCGCACAGATACGCAGTATTTT.